These 2 T cell receptor beta chains originate from one sample sequenced in a study of blood T cell repertoires in COVID-19. Sequenced by immunoSEQ multiplex PCR; TCRdb stores in-frame clones only, minus some. This sample has around 250,000 clones; around 86% occur once, and the top ten carry around 3.6%. The sample was peripheral blood. Receptors originate from a man between 18 and 35 years old with active or convalescent COVID-19.

The rearrangement uses TRBV5-4 and TRBJ1-3, with D uncertain. V lost 4 bases and J 0 bases, leaving 8 bases between the germline ends. The germline V gene encodes CDR1 SGHNT and CDR2 YYREEE (reference sequence). This CDR3 is built from 14 residues. The CDR3 bases are TGTGCCAGCAGCGCGGGTAGCTCTGGAAACACCATATATTTT. The encoded protein is CASSAGSSGNTIYF.

V and J are TRBV5-1 and TRBJ2-3; D ambiguous. Germline V gene lookup returns CDR1 SGHRS and CDR2 YFSETQ. The CDR3 sequence is 15 residues long. V was clipped by 0 bases and J by 0 bases, with 8 bases between them. CDR3 amino acids: CASSLGAYSTDTQYF. CDR3 DNA sequence: TGCGCCAGCAGCTTGGGAGCATACAGCACAGATACGCAGTATTTT.